One TCR beta chain is described in this entry. Its target is unknown. The table came from immunoSEQ multiplex PCR; TCRdb's copy has only in-frame clones and leaves some out. The table records 70,000 to 95,000 clones, 85% to 95% of them present only once. This record belongs to a study of graft-versus-host responses after intestinal transplantation. Germline V CDR1 and CDR2: KGHSH, LQKENI. This CDR3 spans 15 amino acids. The V gene lost 3 bases and the J gene lost 0 bases, with 10 bases spanning the gap. This clonotype originated in a human donor who was the organ donor for an intestinal transplant. V gene TRBV18 combines with J gene TRBJ2-3; D perhaps matches TRBD2 (5 bases). The sample here was unstimulated CD8+ T cells sorted from spleen or lymph node cells, taken before transplant. CDR3 bases: TGTGCCAGCTCACCTCGTCGGGGTAGCACAGATACGCAGTATTTT. It is translated as CASSPRRGSTDTQYF.